This TCR beta chain was obtained from a study of T cells in localized non-small cell lung cancer. Sequencing was performed with immunoSEQ multiplex PCR; in TCRdb, only in-frame clones are kept and a portion is missing. The sample has 70,000 to 100,000 clones, approximately 80% seen once. Broader study findings: In uninvolved adjacent lung, T cell clonality reached its highest value, exceeding tumor. Adjacent lung had a median about 60 of the 100 largest tumor clones. The study linked higher blood T cell density to longer overall survival.

This clone was counted between two and nine times. The antigen is unknown. J lost 5 bases, V lost 4 bases, and 4 bases had no gene match. Germline-derived CDR1 and CDR2 are SGHTA and FQGTGA. The CDR3 is 13 residues long. The origin of this receptor is an older female donor with stage I lung adenocarcinoma. Sample: peripheral blood, taken before any cancer treatment. This chain links TRBV7-3 with TRBJ1-2, with TRBD1 identical over 7 bases. The DNA for the CDR3 is TGTGCCAGCAGCTCAGGGGGTAGTTATGGCTACACCTTC. Amino acids: CASSSGGSYGYTF.